The subject of this entry is one TCR beta chain. How the authors handled the data: From reference gene primer amplification, estimates of nucleated cell counts were derived. Libraries were prepared by immunoSEQ multiplex PCR; TCRdb keeps only in-frame clonotypes and omits some of them. That table gives V, J and clone size, and the DNA gave D and trimming. The sample holds around 220,000 clones; 86% are singletons and the top ten take 10%. The data derive from a study of blood T cell repertoires in COVID-19. Whole-study context: Researchers got acute and convalescent COVID-19 samples from the United States, Italy and Spain. T cells, B-cell-depleted T cells, or PBMCs supplied cDNA or gDNA.

V lost 8 bases and J lost 3; bases outside the gene matches: 6. This CDR3 is 13 amino acids long. Germline CDR1 and CDR2: SNHLY and FYNNEI. Followed over time, Seattle patients had been enrolled while infection was active. The sequence derives from a woman aged 50 to 60 with COVID-19, enrolled during active disease. The sample comprised peripheral blood. V usage is TRBV2 and J usage is TRBJ1-1; 7 bases are shared with TRBD1. CDR3 region: CASPYQGDTEAFF. Written as DNA, the CDR3 is TGTGCCAGCCCGTACCAGGGGGACACTGAAGCTTTCTTT. Filled out from reference TRBV2 and TRBJ1-1, the complete variable domain reads EPEVTQTPSHQVTQMGQEVILRCVPISNHLYFYWYRQILGQKVEFLVSFYNNEISEKSEIFDDQFSVERPDGSNFTLKIRSTKLEDSAMYFCASPYQGDTEAFFGQGTRLTVV.